The next 15 T cell receptor beta chains were all read from a single sample in a study of T cells expressing NK-cell markers. TCRdb processed the 5' RACE reads again and assigns one entry to each CDR3 protein, with no DNA. The table for this sample gives 300,000 to 450,000 distinct CDR3 sequences. The sample taken for sequencing was blood T cells: a sorted CD56 or NKG2C T cell subset, CD4+ or CD8+ T cells, or bulk PBMC T cells (not recorded which). These TCRs come from a man aged 18-69 years in good health.

This chain connects TRBV18 to TRBJ1-2; lacking DNA, the TRBD1 call made by TCRdb goes unchecked. The germline CDR1 and CDR2 sequences are KGHSH and LQKENI. This CDR3 is 14 amino acids long. CDR3: CASSAAGQGSGYTF.

The chain couples TRBV5-1 to TRBJ2-1; TCRdb calls TRBD2, which cannot be checked without DNA. CDR3 length equals 16 residues. Germline-derived CDR1 and CDR2 are SGHRS and YFSETQ. The chain's CDR3 is CASSGRLALSGNEQFF.

The gene calls are TRBV6-1 and TRBJ1-1; TCRdb's D call of TRBD1 is untestable without DNA. CDR3 size: 15 residues. Germline CDR1 is MNHNS and CDR2 is SASEGT. The CDR3: CASQKYDRVITEAFF.

This sequence joins TRBV29-1 and TRBJ1-4; TCRdb proposes TRBD1, but this gene call is untestable without DNA. Germline assignment: CDR1 SQVTM and CDR2 ANQGSEA. The CDR3 is 12 amino acids. The CDR3 spells CSVEDPGQGPFF.

This sequence joins TRBV7-2 and TRBJ2-1; TCRdb selects TRBD2, and the lack of DNA leaves this call unchecked. CDR3 length: 15 residues. Germline CDR1 and CDR2: SGHTA and FQGNSA. The CDR3 loop reads CASRKGGSVYNEQFF.

The chain is built from TRBV7-9 and TRBJ1-2; TCRdb returns TRBD1, unconfirmable since there is no DNA. CDR1 SEHNR and CDR2 FQNEAQ come from the germline V gene (reference sequence). This CDR3 contains 15 residues. CDR3 region: CASSLLTGESGGYTF.

The chain joins TRBV2 to TRBJ2-3. The CDR3 has 13 amino acids. CDR1 and CDR2 (germline): SNHLY, FYNNEI. CDR3 loop: CASSETAGVTQYF.

The chain has TRBV25-1 and TRBJ1-1; TCRdb names TRBD1, which stays unverified in the absence of DNA. Germline V lookup: CDR1 MGHDK, CDR2 SYGVNS. This CDR3 has 13 amino acids. CDR3 loop: CASSSRTGTEAFF.

This chain links TRBV12-3 or TRBV12-4 with TRBJ2-5; with no DNA, the TCRdb D assignment of TRBD1 cannot be verified. The CDR3 length is 14 residues. The CDR3 reads CASSNSTGRGTQYF.

The chain links TRBV27 to TRBJ1-4. The V gene's germline CDR1 is MNHEY and CDR2 SMNVEV (reference sequence). The CDR3 runs 15 residues. CDR3 amino acids: CASSLRRKGYEKLFF.

The rearrangement joins TRBV28 to TRBJ2-7; checking the TCRdb D call of TRBD1 is not possible without DNA. The CDR3 length is 16 residues. The germline gives CDR1 MDHEN, CDR2 SYDVKM. The CDR3 spells CASSFAYRVSSYEQYF.

The chain employs TRBV29-1 and TRBJ1-1. This CDR3 has 13 residues. CDR1 and CDR2 from the germline V gene are SQVTM and ANQGSEA. CDR3 amino acids: CSGKRGGGTEAFF.

This sequence joins TRBV2 and TRBJ1-2; there is no DNA to check the TCRdb D call of TRBD1. The CDR3 length is 14 residues. Germline lookup yields CDR1 SNHLY and CDR2 FYNNEI. CDR3 in amino acids: CASRGAGSPSGYTF.

The rearrangement links TRBV7-8 to TRBJ2-1; the D gene TCRdb calls, TRBD1, cannot be checked with no DNA. This CDR3 is built from 15 residues. Germline values: CDR1 SGHVS, CDR2 FQNEAQ. CDR3 sequence reads: CASSSRGPGDNEQFF.

The chain joins TRBV28 to TRBJ2-7; the TCRdb D gene call, TRBD2, has no DNA to confirm it. This CDR3 comprises 14 residues. CDR1 is MDHEN, CDR2 SYDVKM, per germline. Here the CDR3 reads CASSLAGFSYEQYF.